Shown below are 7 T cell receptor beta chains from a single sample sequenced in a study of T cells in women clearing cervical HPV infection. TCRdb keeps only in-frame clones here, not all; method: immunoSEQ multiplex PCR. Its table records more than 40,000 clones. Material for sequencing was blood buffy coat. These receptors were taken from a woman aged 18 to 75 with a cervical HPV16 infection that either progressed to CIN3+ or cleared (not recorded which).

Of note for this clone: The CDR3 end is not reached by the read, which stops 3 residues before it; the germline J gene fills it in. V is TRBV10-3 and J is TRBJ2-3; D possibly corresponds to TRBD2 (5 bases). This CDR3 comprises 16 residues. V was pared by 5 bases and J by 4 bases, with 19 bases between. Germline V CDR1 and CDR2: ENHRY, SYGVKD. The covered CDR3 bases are TGTGCCATCAGTCCGAGGACTCCGACCCTCTCAGATACG. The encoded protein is CAISPRTPTLSDT. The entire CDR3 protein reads CAISPRTPTLSDTQYF.

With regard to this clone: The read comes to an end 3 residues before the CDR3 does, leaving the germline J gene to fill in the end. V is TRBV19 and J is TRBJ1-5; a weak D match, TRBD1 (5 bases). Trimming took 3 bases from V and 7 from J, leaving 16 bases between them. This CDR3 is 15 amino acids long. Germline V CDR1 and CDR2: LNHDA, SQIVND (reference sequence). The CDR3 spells CASSMDPWGGQPQHF. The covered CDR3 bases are TGTGCCAGTAGTATGGACCCCTGGGGCGGACAGCCC.

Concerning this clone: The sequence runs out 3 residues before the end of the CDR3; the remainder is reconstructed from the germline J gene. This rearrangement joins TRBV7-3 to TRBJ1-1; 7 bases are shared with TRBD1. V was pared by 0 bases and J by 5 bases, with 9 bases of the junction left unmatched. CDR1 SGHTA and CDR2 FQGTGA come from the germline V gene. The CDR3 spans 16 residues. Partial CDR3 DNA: TGTGCCAGCAGCTTAACAGGGGGCGCGGTCAGGACTGAA. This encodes CASSLTGGAVRTE. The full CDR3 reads CASSLTGGAVRTEAFF.

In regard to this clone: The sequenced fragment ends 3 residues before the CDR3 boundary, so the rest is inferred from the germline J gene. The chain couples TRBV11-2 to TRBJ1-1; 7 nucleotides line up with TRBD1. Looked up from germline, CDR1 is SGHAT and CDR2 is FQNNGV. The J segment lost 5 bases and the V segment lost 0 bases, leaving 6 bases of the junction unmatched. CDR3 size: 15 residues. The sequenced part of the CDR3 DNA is TGTGCCAGCAGCTTAGAGAGGGGGCTGGAGACTGAA. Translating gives CASSLERGLETE. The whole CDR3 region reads CASSLERGLETEAFF.

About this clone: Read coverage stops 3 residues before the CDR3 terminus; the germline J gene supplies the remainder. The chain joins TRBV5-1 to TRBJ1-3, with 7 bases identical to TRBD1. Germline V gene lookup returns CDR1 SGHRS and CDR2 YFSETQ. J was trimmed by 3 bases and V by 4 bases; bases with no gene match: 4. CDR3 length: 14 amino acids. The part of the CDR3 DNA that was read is TGCGCCAGCAGCCTGACAGGGATTGGAAACACC. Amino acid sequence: CASSLTGIGNT. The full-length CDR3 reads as CASSLTGIGNTIYF.

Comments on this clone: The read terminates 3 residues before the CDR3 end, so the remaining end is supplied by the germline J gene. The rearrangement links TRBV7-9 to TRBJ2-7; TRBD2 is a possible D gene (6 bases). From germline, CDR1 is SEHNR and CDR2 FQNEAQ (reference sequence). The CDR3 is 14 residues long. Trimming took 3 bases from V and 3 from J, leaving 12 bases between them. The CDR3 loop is CASSFTGESYEQYF. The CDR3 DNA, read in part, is TGTGCCAGCAGCTTTACGGGGGAGAGCTACGAG.

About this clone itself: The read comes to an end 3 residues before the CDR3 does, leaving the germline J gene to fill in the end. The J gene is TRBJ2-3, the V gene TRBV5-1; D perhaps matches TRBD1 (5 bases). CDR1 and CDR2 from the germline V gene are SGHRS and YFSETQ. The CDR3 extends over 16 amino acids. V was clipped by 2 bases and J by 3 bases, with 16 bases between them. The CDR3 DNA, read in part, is TGCGCCAGCAGCTTTGGAGCAGGGCCTTCAACAGATACG. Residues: CASSFGAGPSTDT. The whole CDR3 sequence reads CASSFGAGPSTDTQYF.